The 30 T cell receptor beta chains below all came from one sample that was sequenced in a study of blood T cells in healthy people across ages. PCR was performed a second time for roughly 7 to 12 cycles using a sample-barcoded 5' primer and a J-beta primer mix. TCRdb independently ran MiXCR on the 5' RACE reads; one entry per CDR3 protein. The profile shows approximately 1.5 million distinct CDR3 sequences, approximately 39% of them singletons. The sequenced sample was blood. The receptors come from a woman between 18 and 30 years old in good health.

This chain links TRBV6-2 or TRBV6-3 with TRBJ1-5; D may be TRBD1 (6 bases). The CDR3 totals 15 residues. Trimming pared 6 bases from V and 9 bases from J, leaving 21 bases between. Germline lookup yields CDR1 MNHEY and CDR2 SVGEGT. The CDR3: CASRYEGGDRTPQHF. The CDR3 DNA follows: TGTGCCAGCAGATACGAGGGGGGGGACCGTACGCCCCAGCATTTT.

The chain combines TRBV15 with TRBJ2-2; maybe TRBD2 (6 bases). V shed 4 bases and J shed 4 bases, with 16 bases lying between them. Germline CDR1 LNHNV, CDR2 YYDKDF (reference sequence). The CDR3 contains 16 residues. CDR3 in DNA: TGTGCCACCAGCAATGGGGATAGCGGAGGCACCGGGGAGCTGTTTTTT. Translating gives CATSNGDSGGTGELFF.

The CDR3 here is CASSYTGGLGEKLFF. The CDR3 nucleotides are TGTGCCAGCAGCTATACAGGGGGCTTGGGAGAAAAACTGTTTTTT. The gene calls are TRBV3-1 and TRBJ1-4, with 9 positions matching TRBD1. The CDR3 is 15 amino acids. Losses at the gene ends were 5 bases for V and 8 bases for J; bases not matched to a gene: 9. CDR1 is LGHDT and CDR2 is YNNKEL in the germline V gene (reference sequence). Filled out from reference TRBV3-1 and TRBJ1-4, the complete variable domain reads DTAVSQTPKYLVTQMGNDKSIKCEQNLGHDTMYWYKQDSKKFLKIMFSYNNKELIINETVPNRFSPKSPDKAHLNLHINSLELGDSAVYFCASSYTGGLGEKLFFGSGTQLSVL.

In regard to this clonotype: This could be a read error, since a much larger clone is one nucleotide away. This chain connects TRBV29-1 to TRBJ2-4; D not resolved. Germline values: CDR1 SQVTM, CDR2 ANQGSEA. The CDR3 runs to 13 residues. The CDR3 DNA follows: TGCAGCGCTGGAATGAAAGCCAAAAACAGTCAGTACTTC. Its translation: CSAGMKAKNSQYF.

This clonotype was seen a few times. This CDR3 is CSARPWGQGTGELFF. In DNA, the CDR3 is TGCAGTGCTAGACCCTGGGGACAGGGGACCGGGGAGCTGTTTTTT. The chain has TRBV20-1 and TRBJ2-2; 10 bases are shared with TRBD1. The CDR3 has 15 residues. V lost 2 bases, J lost 5 bases, and 5 bases stayed unmatched. Germline assignment: CDR1 DFQATT and CDR2 SNEGSKA (reference sequence).

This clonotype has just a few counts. The CDR3 sequence: CASKNMASGSNEQYF. The CDR3 bases are TGTGCCAGCAAGAACATGGCTAGCGGGAGTAATGAGCAGTACTTC. This chain connects TRBV6-2 or TRBV6-3 to TRBJ2-5; TRBD2 matches at 10 bases. The CDR3 runs 15 residues. Trimming took 7 bases from V and 11 from J; bases not matched to a gene: 16. Germline V gene data show CDR1 as MNHEY and CDR2 as SVGEGT.

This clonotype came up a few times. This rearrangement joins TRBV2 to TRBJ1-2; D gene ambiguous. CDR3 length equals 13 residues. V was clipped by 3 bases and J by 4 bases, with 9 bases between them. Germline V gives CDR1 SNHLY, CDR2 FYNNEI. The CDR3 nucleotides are TGTGCCAGCAGTGATGCGCAGGCCTATGGCTACACCTTC. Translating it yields CASSDAQAYGYTF.

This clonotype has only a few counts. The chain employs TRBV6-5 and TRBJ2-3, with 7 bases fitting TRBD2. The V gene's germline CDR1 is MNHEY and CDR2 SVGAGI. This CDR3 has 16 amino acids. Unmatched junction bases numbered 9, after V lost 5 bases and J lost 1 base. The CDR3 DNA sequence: TGTGCCAGCAGTACCCGACTAGCTGGGGGCACAGATACGCAGTATTTT. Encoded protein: CASSTRLAGGTDTQYF.

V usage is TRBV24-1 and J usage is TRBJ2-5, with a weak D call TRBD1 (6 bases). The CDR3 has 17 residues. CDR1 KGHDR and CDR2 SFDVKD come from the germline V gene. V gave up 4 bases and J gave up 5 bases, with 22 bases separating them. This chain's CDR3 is CATSDPLSLTGHETQYF. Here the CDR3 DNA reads TGTGCCACCAGTGACCCCTTATCCTTGACAGGACACGAGACCCAGTACTTC.

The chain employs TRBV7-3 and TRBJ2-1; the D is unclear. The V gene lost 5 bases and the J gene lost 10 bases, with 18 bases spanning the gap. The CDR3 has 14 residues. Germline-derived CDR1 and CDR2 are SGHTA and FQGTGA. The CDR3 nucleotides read TGTGCCAGCAGCCCGCACATCGACTCCGTCGAGCAGTTCTTC. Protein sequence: CASSPHIDSVEQFF.

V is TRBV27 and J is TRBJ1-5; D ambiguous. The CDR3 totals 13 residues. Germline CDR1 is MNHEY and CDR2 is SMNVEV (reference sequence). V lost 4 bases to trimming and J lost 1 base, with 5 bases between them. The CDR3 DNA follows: TGTGCCAGCAGTTGGAGAAGCAATCAGCCCCAGCATTTT. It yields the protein CASSWRSNQPQHF.

CDR3 sequence reads: CASSSNRGSGTDTQYF. As DNA, the CDR3 is TGTGCCAGCAGCTCAAATCGGGGGTCTGGTACAGATACGCAGTATTTT. The chain has TRBV7-2 and TRBJ2-3; tentatively, D is TRBD2 (6 bases). Germline V gene sequence: CDR1 SGHTA, CDR2 FQGNSA. V dropped 4 bases and J dropped 3 bases, with 17 bases sitting between them. The CDR3 has 16 residues.

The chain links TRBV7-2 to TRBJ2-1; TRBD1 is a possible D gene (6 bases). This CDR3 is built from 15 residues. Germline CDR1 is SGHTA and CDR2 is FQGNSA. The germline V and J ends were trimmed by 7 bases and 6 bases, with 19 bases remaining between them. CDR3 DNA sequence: TGTGCCAGCACCCCGGGACAATTGTCCAGCAATGAGCAGTTCTTC. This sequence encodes CASTPGQLSSNEQFF. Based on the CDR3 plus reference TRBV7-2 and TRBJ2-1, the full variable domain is GAGVSQSPSNKVTEKGKDVELRCDPISGHTALYWYRQSLGQGLEFLIYFQGNSAPDKSGLPSDRFSAERTGGSVSTLTIQRTQQEDSAVYLCASTPGQLSSNEQFFGPGTRLTVL.

The CDR3 coding sequence is TGCGCCAGCAGCCTCATAGGCGGGACAGGCTACAATGAGCAGTTCTTC. Translating it yields CASSLIGGTGYNEQFF. V usage is TRBV4-1 and J usage is TRBJ2-1; 8 bases line up with TRBD1. Germline values: CDR1 MGHRA, CDR2 YSYEKL. The CDR3 runs 16 residues. V lost 4 bases to trimming and J lost 3 bases; unmatched junction nucleotides: 8.

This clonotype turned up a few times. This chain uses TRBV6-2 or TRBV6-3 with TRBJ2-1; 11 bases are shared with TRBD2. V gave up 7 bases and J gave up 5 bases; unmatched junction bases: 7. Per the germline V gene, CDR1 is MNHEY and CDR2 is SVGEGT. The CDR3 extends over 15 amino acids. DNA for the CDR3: TGTGCCAGCAAAGCTAGCGGGAGGACTAACAATGAGCAGTTCTTC. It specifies CASKASGRTNNEQFF.

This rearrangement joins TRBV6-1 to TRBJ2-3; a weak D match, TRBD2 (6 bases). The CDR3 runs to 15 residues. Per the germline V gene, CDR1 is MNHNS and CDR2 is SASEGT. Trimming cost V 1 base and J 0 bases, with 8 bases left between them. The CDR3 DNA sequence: TGTGCCAGCAGTGAAGGACTAGGGAGCACAGATACGCAGTATTTT. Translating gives CASSEGLGSTDTQYF.

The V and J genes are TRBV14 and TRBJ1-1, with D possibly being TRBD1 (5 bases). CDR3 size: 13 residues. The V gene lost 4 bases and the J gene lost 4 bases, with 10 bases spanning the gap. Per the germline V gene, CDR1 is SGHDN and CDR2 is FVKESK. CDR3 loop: CASSPWGFTEAFF. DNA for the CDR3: TGTGCCAGCAGCCCCTGGGGGTTCACTGAAGCTTTCTTT.

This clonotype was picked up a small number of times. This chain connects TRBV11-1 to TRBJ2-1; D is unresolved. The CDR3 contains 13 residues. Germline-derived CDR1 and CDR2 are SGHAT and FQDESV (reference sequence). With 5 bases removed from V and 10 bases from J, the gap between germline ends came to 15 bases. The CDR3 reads CASSPPGPQEQFF. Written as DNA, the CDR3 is TGTGCCAGCAGCCCCCCAGGACCGCAGGAGCAGTTCTTC. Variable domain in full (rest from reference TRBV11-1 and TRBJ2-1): EAEVAQSPRYKITEKSQAVAFWCDPISGHATLYWYRQILGQGPELLVQFQDESVVDDSQLPKDRFSAERLKGVDSTLKIQPAELGDSAMYLCASSPPGPQEQFFGPGTRLTVL.

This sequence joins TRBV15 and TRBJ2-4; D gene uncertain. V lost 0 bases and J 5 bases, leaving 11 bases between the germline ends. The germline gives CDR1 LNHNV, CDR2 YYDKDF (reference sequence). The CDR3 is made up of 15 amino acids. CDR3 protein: CATSRDFGVENIQYF. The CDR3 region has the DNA TGTGCCACCAGCAGAGATTTTGGGGTGGAAAACATTCAGTACTTC.

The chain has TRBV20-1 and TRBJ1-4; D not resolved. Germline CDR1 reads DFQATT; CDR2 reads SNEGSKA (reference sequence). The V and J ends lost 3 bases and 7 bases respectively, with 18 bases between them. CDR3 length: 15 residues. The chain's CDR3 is CSASRGFGRGEKLFF. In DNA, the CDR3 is TGCAGTGCTAGCCGAGGATTCGGCCGAGGTGAAAAACTGTTTTTT.

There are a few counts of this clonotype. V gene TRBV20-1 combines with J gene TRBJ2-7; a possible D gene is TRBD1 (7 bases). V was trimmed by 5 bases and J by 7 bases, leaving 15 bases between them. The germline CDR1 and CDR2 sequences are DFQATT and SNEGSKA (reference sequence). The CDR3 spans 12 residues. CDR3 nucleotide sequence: TGCAGTGCTTGGAGGGGGCAAGGGGAGCAGTACTTC. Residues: CSAWRGQGEQYF.

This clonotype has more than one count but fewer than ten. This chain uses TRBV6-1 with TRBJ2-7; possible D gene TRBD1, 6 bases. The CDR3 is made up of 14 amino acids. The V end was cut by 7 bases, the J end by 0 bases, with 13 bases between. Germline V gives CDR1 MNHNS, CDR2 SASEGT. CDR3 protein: CASTRTVSSYEQYF. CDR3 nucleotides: TGTGCCAGCACCAGGACAGTGAGCTCCTACGAGCAGTACTTC.

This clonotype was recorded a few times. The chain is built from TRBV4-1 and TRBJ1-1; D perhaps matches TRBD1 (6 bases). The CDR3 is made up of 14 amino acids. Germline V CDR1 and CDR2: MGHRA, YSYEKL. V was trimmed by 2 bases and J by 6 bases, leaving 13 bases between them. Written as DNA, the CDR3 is TGCGCCAGCAGCCAATACGTACAGGGTTCTGAAGCTTTCTTT. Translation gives CASSQYVQGSEAFF.

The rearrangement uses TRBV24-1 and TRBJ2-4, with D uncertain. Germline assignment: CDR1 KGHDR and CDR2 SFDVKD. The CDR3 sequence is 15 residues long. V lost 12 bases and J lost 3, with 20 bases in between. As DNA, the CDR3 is TGTGCCCCGATAGAAGAGACAAACGGCAAAAACATTCAGTACTTC. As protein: CAPIEETNGKNIQYF.

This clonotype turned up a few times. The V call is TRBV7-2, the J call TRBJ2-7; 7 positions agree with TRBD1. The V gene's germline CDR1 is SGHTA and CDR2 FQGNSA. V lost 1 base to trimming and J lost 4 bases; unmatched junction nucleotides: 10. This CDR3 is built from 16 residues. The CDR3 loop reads CASSLVFGTEVYEQYF. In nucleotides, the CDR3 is TGTGCCAGCAGCTTAGTCTTTGGGACAGAGGTTTACGAGCAGTACTTC.

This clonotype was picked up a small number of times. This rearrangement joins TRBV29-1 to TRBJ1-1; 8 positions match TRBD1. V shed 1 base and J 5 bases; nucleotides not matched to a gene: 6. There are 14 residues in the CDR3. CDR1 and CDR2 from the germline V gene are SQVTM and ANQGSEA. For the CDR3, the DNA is TGCAGCGTTGAAGCTAGACAGGGGCTTACTGAAGCTTTCTTT. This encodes CSVEARQGLTEAFF.

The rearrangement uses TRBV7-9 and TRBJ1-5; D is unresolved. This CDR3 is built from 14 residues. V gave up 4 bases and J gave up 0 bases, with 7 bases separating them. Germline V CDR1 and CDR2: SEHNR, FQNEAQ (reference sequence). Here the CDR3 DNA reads TGTGCCAGCAGCTCCCCCGATAGCAATCAGCCCCAGCATTTT. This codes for CASSSPDSNQPQHF.

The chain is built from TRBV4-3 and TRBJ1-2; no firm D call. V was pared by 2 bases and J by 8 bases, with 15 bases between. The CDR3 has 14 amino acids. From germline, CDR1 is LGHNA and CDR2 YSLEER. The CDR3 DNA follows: TGCGCCAGCAGCCAATCCGCGGGGAGGCCGGGCTACACCTTC. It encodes CASSQSAGRPGYTF.

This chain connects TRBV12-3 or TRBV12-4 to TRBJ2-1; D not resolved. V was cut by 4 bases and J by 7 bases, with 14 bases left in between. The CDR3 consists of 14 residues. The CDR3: CASSSPLARNEQFF. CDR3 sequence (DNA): TGTGCCAGCAGTTCCCCCTTAGCTCGGAATGAGCAGTTCTTC.

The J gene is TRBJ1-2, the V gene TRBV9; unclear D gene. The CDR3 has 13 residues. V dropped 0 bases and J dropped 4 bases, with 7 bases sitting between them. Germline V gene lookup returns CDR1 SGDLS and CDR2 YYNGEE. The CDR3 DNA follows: TGTGCCAGCAGCGTAGGCACTATCTATGGCTACACCTTC. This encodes CASSVGTIYGYTF.